This T cell receptor (beta chain) was recorded in a study of blood T cell repertoires in COVID-19. Study in general: T cells, B-cell-depleted T cells, or PBMCs supplied cDNA or gDNA.

As originally analysed: By means of reference gene primer amplification, nucleated cell counts were estimated. Repertoires were generated with immunoSEQ multiplex PCR, while TCRdb's copy carries only in-frame clones and drops some. V and J calls and clone size come straight from that table; D and trimming were deduced from the DNA. Of around 250,000 clones listed, around 91% are singletons. The V gene's germline CDR1 is MDHEN and CDR2 SYDVKM. CDR3 size: 12 residues. V shed 6 bases and J shed 9 bases, with 12 bases lying between them. Input material: peripheral blood. This sequence joins TRBV28 and TRBJ1-5; possible D gene TRBD1, 5 bases. The clonotype was recovered from a woman in her sixties with COVID-19, enrolled during active disease. The CDR3 DNA is TGTGCCAGCAGGTCCAGGGTTTTGCCCCAGCATTTT. It codes for CASRSRVLPQHF.